A selection of T cell receptor beta chains follows, all from one sample in a study of beta chain features in type 1 diabetes. The data were produced by immunoSEQ multiplex PCR, yet TCRdb's version contains in-frame clones alone and is incomplete. The table lists some 640,000 clones, around an eighth of them singletons. Sequenced sample: naive CD4+ T cells from blood. The origin of the receptors is a man aged 18-30 years with type 1 diabetes. The CDR3 runs from the conserved cysteine through the conserved F or W. The order of the fields is V gene, CDR3 length, J gene, CDR3 protein.

v_gene: TRBV7-9
len: 17
j_gene: TRBJ2-7
CDR3aa: CASSTDRGAVLTYEQYF

v_gene: TRBV6-5
len: 12
j_gene: TRBJ1-2
CDR3aa: CASSYGSYGYTF

v_gene: TRBV15
len: 12
j_gene: TRBJ2-7
CDR3aa: CATSRDRVEQYF

v_gene: TRBV5-6
len: 12
j_gene: TRBJ1-5
CDR3aa: CASSFRGQPQHF

v_gene: TRBV9
len: 16
j_gene: TRBJ2-1
CDR3aa: CASSSGLAGGLDEQFF

v_gene: TRBV27
len: 16
j_gene: TRBJ2-7
CDR3aa: CASSLVSPAYSYEQYF

v_gene: TRBV29-1
len: 13
j_gene: TRBJ1-5
CDR3aa: CSANQGRNQPQHF

v_gene: TRBV7-9
len: 16
j_gene: TRBJ1-3
CDR3aa: CASSLSGGASGNTIYF

v_gene: TRBV29-1
len: 12
j_gene: TRBJ2-1
CDR3aa: CSVISTGYEQFF

v_gene: TRBV4-2
len: 15
j_gene: TRBJ2-2
CDR3aa: CASTQDTGITGELFF

v_gene: TRBV6-5
len: 14
j_gene: TRBJ1-2
CDR3aa: CASSYGQGYYGYTF

v_gene: TRBV7-9
len: 14
j_gene: TRBJ2-7
CDR3aa: CASSLAAGGGEQYF

v_gene: TRBV5-6
len: 13
j_gene: TRBJ2-5
CDR3aa: CASSLVRQETQYF

v_gene: TRBV2
len: 14
j_gene: TRBJ2-4
CDR3aa: CASSDPLAKNIQYF

v_gene: TRBV28
len: 14
j_gene: TRBJ2-6
CDR3aa: CASSIGRGTNVLTF

v_gene: TRBV30
len: 15
j_gene: TRBJ2-3
CDR3aa: CAWSWGLAGGPTQYF

v_gene: TRBV4-1
len: 15
j_gene: TRBJ2-1
CDR3aa: CASSQYEGPYNEQFF

v_gene: TRBV10-1
len: 16
j_gene: TRBJ2-1
CDR3aa: CASSERNSGSVYEQFF

v_gene: TRBV9
len: 15
j_gene: TRBJ2-1
CDR3aa: CASSVGGGYYNEQFF

v_gene: TRBV10-3
len: 12
j_gene: TRBJ1-1
CDR3aa: CAIKGLATEAFF

v_gene: TRBV5-1
len: 14
j_gene: TRBJ2-3
CDR3aa: CASSLGTGVDTQYF

v_gene: TRBV18
len: 17
j_gene: TRBJ2-2
CDR3aa: CASSPPPSGGNTGELFF

v_gene: TRBV9
len: 14
j_gene: TRBJ1-1
CDR3aa: CASSVLRENTEAFF

v_gene: TRBV7-2
len: 15
j_gene: TRBJ2-7
CDR3aa: CASSFGRGPPYEQYF

v_gene: TRBV6-5
len: 16
j_gene: TRBJ2-1
CDR3aa: CASSYSSGRAVSEQFF

v_gene: TRBV2
len: 15
j_gene: TRBJ1-6
CDR3aa: CASTGSLSYNSPLHF

v_gene: TRBV28
len: 15
j_gene: TRBJ2-7
CDR3aa: CASSLTRAGGYEQYF

v_gene: TRBV5-6
len: 15
j_gene: TRBJ1-2
CDR3aa: CASSLALGQGKGYTF

v_gene: TRBV15
len: 16
j_gene: TRBJ1-6
CDR3aa: CATRWTGGSYNSPLHF

v_gene: TRBV27
len: 15
j_gene: TRBJ1-2
CDR3aa: CASSPRPYRVDGYTF

v_gene: TRBV5-4
len: 15
j_gene: TRBJ2-1
CDR3aa: CASSPGTSSYNEQFF

v_gene: TRBV29-1
len: 13
j_gene: TRBJ1-1
CDR3aa: CSVETNLNTEAFF

v_gene: TRBV7-2
len: 15
j_gene: TRBJ2-1
CDR3aa: CASSLPSGPYNEQFF

v_gene: TRBV5-1
len: 14
j_gene: TRBJ1-5
CDR3aa: CASSLGDINQPQHF

v_gene: TRBV5-6
len: 17
j_gene: TRBJ2-6
CDR3aa: CASSFNEHRSGANVLTF

v_gene: TRBV9
len: 12
j_gene: TRBJ2-1
CDR3aa: CASSVTRGEQFF

v_gene: TRBV6-1
len: 15
j_gene: TRBJ1-1
CDR3aa: CANKRVQTAIDQAFF

v_gene: TRBV27
len: 16
j_gene: TRBJ2-6
CDR3aa: CASSFHKGSGANVLTF

v_gene: TRBV7-2
len: 18
j_gene: TRBJ1-3
CDR3aa: CASSSPPQAGYSGNTIYF

v_gene: TRBV30
len: 15
j_gene: TRBJ1-2
CDR3aa: CAWCLAGTGGRGYTF

v_gene: TRBV9
len: 14
j_gene: TRBJ2-7
CDR3aa: CASSVDLGAGEQYF